Below, 15 T cell receptor beta chains from the same sample are listed, as sequenced in a study of cytomegalovirus exposure and HLA in healthy donors. Researchers ran the PCR with 60 Vbeta and 13 Jbeta primers. Produced via immunoSEQ multiplex PCR; TCRdb's table is partial and in-frame only. The sample carries about 130,000 clones, more than 80% recorded once. What was sequenced was PBMCs. The origin of the receptors is a woman in her thirties or forties in good health and CMV-seropositive.

This clone was recorded a few times. V and J are TRBV19 and TRBJ1-5, with no clear D. CDR3 length: 15 residues. With 7 bases removed from V and 0 bases from J, the gap between germline ends came to 13 bases. Germline CDR1 LNHDA, CDR2 SQIVND (reference sequence). The CDR3 nucleotides are TGTGCCAGTACCAACAGCGGATATAGCAATCAGCCCCAGCATTTT. Translation gives CASTNSGYSNQPQHF.

This clone was detected only once. The V and J genes are TRBV7-9 and TRBJ2-3; 12 bases align to TRBD2. Trimming at V came to 5 bases and at J to 2 bases, leaving 5 bases not matched to a gene. The CDR3 length is 16 residues. Germline CDR1 reads SEHNR; CDR2 reads FQNEAQ (reference sequence). CDR3 protein: CASSARLAGDTDTQYF. CDR3 DNA: TGTGCCAGCAGCGCCCGACTAGCGGGAGACACAGATACGCAGTATTTT.

The V and J genes are TRBV7-8 and TRBJ1-5, with D tentatively TRBD1 (6 bases). The CDR3 length is 15 residues. The V and J ends lost 4 bases and 7 bases respectively, with 17 bases between them. The germline CDR1 and CDR2 sequences are SGHVS and FQNEAQ. The CDR3 coding sequence is TGTGCCAGCAGCTCGCGCATACAGGGCGGGCAGCCCCAGCATTTT. Its translation: CASSSRIQGGQPQHF.

The V and J genes are TRBV6-5 and TRBJ2-7, with 9 bases lining up with TRBD2. With V trimmed by 0 bases and J by 4 bases, 4 bases remained unmatched. CDR3 length: 15 residues. Germline lookup yields CDR1 MNHEY and CDR2 SVGAGI. The CDR3 is CASSYSGSGSYEQYF. The CDR3, as DNA: TGTGCCAGCAGTTACTCGGGTAGCGGGAGTTACGAGCAGTACTTC.

The chain carries TRBV6-5 and TRBJ1-1; D is undetermined. The CDR3 spans 13 residues. Germline V gives CDR1 MNHEY, CDR2 SVGAGI. The V and J ends lost 2 bases and 3 bases respectively, with 7 bases between them. The DNA for the CDR3 is TGTGCCAGCAGTTACCGCCGGGACACTGAAGCTTTCTTT. The encoded protein is CASSYRRDTEAFF.

The rearrangement joins TRBV29-1 to TRBJ1-5; D is unclear. CDR3 length equals 13 residues. Looked up from germline, CDR1 is SQVTM and CDR2 is ANQGSEA. Trimming removed 4 bases at V and 4 bases at J, with 11 bases between. CDR3 residues: CSVVPGLNQPQHF. The DNA for the CDR3 is TGCAGCGTTGTCCCAGGCTTAAATCAGCCCCAGCATTTT.

The chain has TRBV2 and TRBJ2-5, with TRBD1 matching over 9 bases. J was trimmed by 11 bases and V by 7 bases; bases with no gene match: 11. The CDR3 length is 13 residues. CDR1 is SNHLY and CDR2 is FYNNEI in the germline V gene. CDR3 bases: TGTGCCAGCAACCCCGGGACAGGGTGGGAGCAGTACTTC. Amino acid sequence: CASNPGTGWEQYF.

The rearrangement uses TRBV27 and TRBJ1-6; D might be TRBD1 (5 bases). This CDR3 has 13 amino acids. Germline CDR1 MNHEY, CDR2 SMNVEV (reference sequence). The V end lost 2 bases, the J end lost 14 bases, and 13 bases lay between the germline ends. CDR3 DNA: TGTGCCAGCAGTTTAGGGGCCATGGGGACCCTCCACTTT. Translated: CASSLGAMGTLHF.

This clone was detected only once. The DNA for the CDR3 is TGTGCCAGCAGTTCGACAGCCTCTGGGGCCAACGTCCTGACTTTC. This codes for CASSSTASGANVLTF. The chain employs TRBV28 and TRBJ2-6, with D perhaps TRBD1 (5 bases). This CDR3 comprises 15 residues. CDR1 is MDHEN, CDR2 SYDVKM, per germline. The ends were cut back, 4 bases at V and 0 bases at J, with 7 bases in the middle. Looking up the rest from reference TRBV28 and TRBJ2-6 gives the full variable domain: DVKVTQSSRYLVKRTGEKVFLECVQDMDHENMFWYRQDPGLGLRLIYFSYDVKMKEKGDIPEGYSVSREKKERFSLILESASTNQTSMYLCASSSTASGANVLTFGAGSRLTVL.

This rearrangement joins TRBV7-3 to TRBJ1-2; maybe TRBD1 (5 bases). This CDR3 region has 13 residues. From germline, CDR1 is SGHTA and CDR2 FQGTGA. Deletions cut 0 bases from V and 4 bases from J, with 6 bases between. CDR3 DNA: TGTGCCAGCAGCTTAACGGGGGGCTATGGCTACACCTTC. It encodes CASSLTGGYGYTF.

V and J are TRBV5-8 and TRBJ2-2, with 13 bases that match TRBD2. Germline-derived CDR1 and CDR2 are SGHTS and YDEGEE. V dropped 3 bases and J dropped 4; count of bases not matched to a gene: 6. The CDR3 covers 17 residues. The CDR3 DNA sequence: TGTGCCAGCAGCTCCACACTAGCGGGAGGGAGCACCGGGGAGCTGTTTTTT. This gives the protein CASSSTLAGGSTGELFF.

This clone was seen once. This chain's CDR3 is CASSIGDSPYNEQFF. The CDR3 DNA sequence: TGTGCCAGTAGTATAGGGGACAGCCCCTACAATGAGCAGTTCTTC. V usage is TRBV19 and J usage is TRBJ2-1; 7 bases align to TRBD1. J lost 2 bases, V lost 1 base, and 2 bases had no gene match. The V gene's germline CDR1 is LNHDA and CDR2 SQIVND (reference sequence). The CDR3 has 15 amino acids.

This clone occurred once. The CDR3 DNA follows: TGTGCCAGCAGCTACGCCGCAGACAGGGCCTCCTATGGCTACACCTTC. It is translated as CASSYAADRASYGYTF. The chain recombines TRBV5-4 with TRBJ1-2; 7 nucleotides agree with TRBD1. V dropped 3 bases and J dropped 4; count of bases not matched to a gene: 12. The CDR3 spans 16 residues. Germline values: CDR1 SGHNT, CDR2 YYREEE (reference sequence).

This clone came up once. The chain combines TRBV28 with TRBJ2-4; D gene unclear. The CDR3 runs 15 residues. Trimming removed 2 bases at V and 6 bases at J, with 14 bases between. Germline V lookup: CDR1 MDHEN, CDR2 SYDVKM. The chain's CDR3 is CASSLPVAITNIQYF. CDR3 DNA: TGTGCCAGCAGTTTACCGGTAGCTATCACAAACATTCAGTACTTC.

The CDR3 DNA reads TGTGCCATCAGTGACCCAGCCCGGGGGGCCGCGGTCTATGGCTACACCTTC. Translating gives CAISDPARGAAVYGYTF. V and J are TRBV10-3 and TRBJ1-2; D is perhaps TRBD1 (6 bases). V was pared by 3 bases and J by 4 bases, with 21 bases between. The length of the CDR3 is 17 residues. Germline loops: CDR1 ENHRY, CDR2 SYGVKD.